This entry lists 24 T cell receptor beta chains sequenced from one sample in a study of control samples from healthy donors and cancer patients. TCRdb's table, derived via immunoSEQ multiplex PCR, lists solely in-frame clones and lacks some. The sample lists approximately 80,000 clones, roughly 88% occurring once. Sequences were obtained from blood. Source of these receptors: a woman aged 50 to 60 in good health.

The chain has TRBV1 and TRBJ1-6. TRBV1 is labeled a pseudogene. This CDR3 is built from 15 residues. The CDR3 reads CTSSQGAGLNSPLHF. In DNA, the CDR3 is TGCACCAGCAGCCAAGGGGCAGGACTTAATTCACCCCTCCACTTT.

The chain couples TRBV5-1 to TRBJ2-1, with unresolved D. CDR3 length: 13 residues. Trimming removed 4 bases from V and 6 bases from J, with 11 bases in between. CDR1 is SGHRS, CDR2 YFSETQ, per germline. The CDR3 sequence: CASSLPGLNEQFF. CDR3 DNA: TGCGCCAGCAGCCTACCGGGCCTCAATGAGCAGTTCTTC. Drawing the rest from reference TRBV5-1 and TRBJ2-1, the complete variable domain is KAGVTQTPRYLIKTRGQQVTLSCSPISGHRSVSWYQQTPGQGLQFLFEYFSETQRNKGNFPGRFSGRQFSNSRSEMNVSTLELGDSALYLCASSLPGLNEQFFGPGTRLTVL.

This sequence joins TRBV11-3 and TRBJ1-1; D call uncertain. CDR1 and CDR2 (germline): SGHNT, YENEEA. With 0 bases removed from V and 5 bases from J, the gap between germline ends came to 7 bases. The CDR3 is made up of 13 amino acids. The CDR3 sequence: CASSLDGKTEAFF. Here the CDR3 DNA reads TGTGCCAGCAGCTTAGACGGGAAGACTGAAGCTTTCTTT.

The CDR3 is CASSLSGGTFNEQFF. The DNA of the CDR3 is TGTGCCAGCAGCTTGTCGGGGGGTACGTTCAATGAGCAGTTCTTC. The chain couples TRBV5-5 to TRBJ2-1; 7 bases fit TRBD2. Germline-derived CDR1 and CDR2 are SGHKS and YYEKEE (reference sequence). The CDR3 has 15 amino acids. The ends lost 1 base at V and 6 bases at J; junction bases unmatched: 7. Variable domain in full (rest from reference TRBV5-5 and TRBJ2-1): DAGVTQSPTHLIKTRGQQVTLRCSPISGHKSVSWYQQVLGQGPQFIFQYYEKEERGRGNFPDRFSARQFPNYSSELNVNALLLGDSALYLCASSLSGGTFNEQFFGPGTRLTVL.

The V call is TRBV2, the J call TRBJ1-5, with D possibly matching TRBD1 (5 bases). CDR3 length: 12 amino acids. Trimming removed 7 bases from V and 8 bases from J, with 12 bases in between. Germline lookup yields CDR1 SNHLY and CDR2 FYNNEI. The CDR3 region is CASTRGKEPQHF. DNA of the CDR3: TGTGCCAGCACCCGGGGGAAGGAGCCCCAGCATTTT. Full variable domain (outside the CDR3, taken from reference TRBV2 and TRBJ1-5): EPEVTQTPSHQVTQMGQEVILRCVPISNHLYFYWYRQILGQKVEFLVSFYNNEISEKSEIFDDQFSVERPDGSNFTLKIRSTKLEDSAMYFCASTRGKEPQHFGDGTRLSIL.

CDR3 in DNA: TGTGCCAGCAGTAAAAACAGGGGGCGGGATACGCAGTATTTT. This gives the protein CASSKNRGRDTQYF. The chain couples TRBV2 to TRBJ2-3; 9 bases line up with TRBD1. The CDR3 totals 14 residues. Germline V gives CDR1 SNHLY, CDR2 FYNNEI. V trimming: 5 bases; J trimming: 6 bases; junction bases outside the gene matches: 6.

The chain has TRBV2 and TRBJ1-1; no clear D gene. This CDR3 comprises 12 residues. V was shortened by 8 bases and J by 6 bases, with 13 bases between the two germline ends. Germline V CDR1 and CDR2: SNHLY, FYNNEI. CDR3 in amino acids: CASDYGEAEAFF. The CDR3 DNA reads TGTGCCAGCGATTACGGAGAGGCTGAAGCTTTCTTT.

V gene TRBV27 combines with J gene TRBJ2-3; 9 bases are shared with TRBD2. This CDR3 is built from 15 residues. The V segment lost 2 bases and the J segment 5 bases; nucleotides outside the gene matches: 5. Germline V gene sequence: CDR1 MNHEY, CDR2 SMNVEV (reference sequence). CDR3 protein: CASSLLAGGKDTQYF. CDR3 DNA: TGTGCCAGCAGTTTACTCGCGGGGGGGAAAGATACGCAGTATTTT.

The V gene is TRBV12-3 or TRBV12-4, the J gene TRBJ1-2, with 7 bases aligning to TRBD1. The J segment lost 4 bases and the V segment lost 7 bases, leaving 3 bases of the junction unmatched. This CDR3 is 12 amino acids long. CDR3 amino acids: CASTTGTYGYTF. The CDR3 DNA is TGTGCCAGCACGACAGGGACCTATGGCTACACCTTC.

V is TRBV19 and J is TRBJ1-2, with D uncertain. V was trimmed by 5 bases and J by 4 bases, leaving 23 bases between them. Looked up from germline, CDR1 is LNHDA and CDR2 is SQIVND (reference sequence). The CDR3 extends over 17 amino acids. CDR3 amino acids: CASSFYGSNVPFYGYTF. The CDR3 bases are TGTGCCAGTAGTTTTTACGGGTCCAACGTCCCCTTCTATGGCTACACCTTC.

The J gene is TRBJ1-5, the V gene TRBV7-9, with a weak D call TRBD1 (6 bases). The CDR3 has 12 amino acids. The V end lost 8 bases, the J end lost 6 bases, and 11 bases lay between the germline ends. Germline lookup yields CDR1 SEHNR and CDR2 FQNEAQ (reference sequence). The CDR3 DNA reads TGTGCCAGCGGTAAGGGGGTTCAGCCCCAGCATTTT. It specifies CASGKGVQPQHF.

This clone appeared a few times. The chain has TRBV24-1 and TRBJ2-3; 10 bases fit TRBD2. After removal of 5 bases from V and 0 bases from J, the junction contained 13 bases not matched to a gene. The length of the CDR3 is 19 residues. Germline CDR1 reads KGHDR; CDR2 reads SFDVKD. The CDR3 DNA sequence: TGTGCCACCAGTGGGGGGGCTAGCGGGGGCTTAGTTAGCACAGATACGCAGTATTTT. Translated, it gives CATSGGASGGLVSTDTQYF.

V and J are TRBV6-5 and TRBJ1-3, with D maybe TRBD1 (5 bases). Germline V lookup: CDR1 MNHEY, CDR2 SVGAGI. Trimming removed 6 bases from V and 2 bases from J, with 8 bases in between. The CDR3 contains 13 residues. The chain's CDR3 is CASSQGTGNTIYF. DNA of the CDR3: TGTGCCAGCAGCCAGGGAACTGGAAACACCATATATTTT.

This clone showed up just a few times. The V and J genes are TRBV2 and TRBJ1-2; D not certain. This CDR3 spans 11 amino acids. Looked up from germline, CDR1 is SNHLY and CDR2 is FYNNEI. Trimming took off 4 bases at V and 6 bases at J, with 6 bases between the two ends. The CDR3 reads CASSVWDGYTF. The CDR3 DNA reads as TGTGCCAGCAGTGTGTGGGATGGCTACACCTTC.

The chain joins TRBV6-6 to TRBJ1-2; unclear D gene. The CDR3 contains 11 residues. Germline CDR1 reads MNHNY; CDR2 reads SVGAGI (reference sequence). V was shortened by 2 bases and J by 6 bases, with 4 bases between the two germline ends. CDR3: CASSYRNGYTF. The CDR3, as DNA: TGTGCCAGCAGTTACCGGAATGGCTACACCTTC.

The rearrangement joins TRBV5-1 to TRBJ2-7; D is possibly TRBD2 (5 bases). The CDR3 is 13 residues long. CDR1 is SGHRS, CDR2 YFSETQ, per germline. V was trimmed by 4 bases and J by 1 base, leaving 9 bases between them. The CDR3 DNA is TGCGCCAGCAGCAAGTGGGAGTCCTACGAGCAGTACTTC. Protein product: CASSKWESYEQYF.

This chain connects TRBV5-6 to TRBJ2-3, with D tentatively TRBD2 (6 bases). Germline loops: CDR1 SGHDT, CDR2 YYEEEE. Between the trimmed V and J ends, which lost 0 bases and 5 bases, there was a span of 13 bases. The CDR3 length is 15 residues. The DNA for the CDR3 is TGTGCCAGCAGCTTGGACCTCGGAGGGATAGATACGCAGTATTTT. Translation: CASSLDLGGIDTQYF.

This sequence joins TRBV2 and TRBJ2-1, with D possibly being TRBD1 or TRBD2 (6 bases each). This CDR3 region has 18 residues. The germline V gene encodes CDR1 SNHLY and CDR2 FYNNEI. The V end was cut by 4 bases, the J end by 7 bases, with 26 bases between. In DNA form, the CDR3 reads TGTGCCAGCAGTGTTATATACTCCGGGGGCCGAGATGGGAATGAGCAGTTCTTC. Its translation is CASSVIYSGGRDGNEQFF. Filled out from reference TRBV2 and TRBJ2-1, the complete variable domain reads EPEVTQTPSHQVTQMGQEVILRCVPISNHLYFYWYRQILGQKVEFLVSFYNNEISEKSEIFDDQFSVERPDGSNFTLKIRSTKLEDSAMYFCASSVIYSGGRDGNEQFFGPGTRLTVL.

Points on this clone: The junction differs from germline at one of its ends, possibly a read error. The V and J genes are TRBV10-3 and TRBJ2-1, with D unclear. This CDR3 is built from 11 residues. Germline CDR1 ENHRY, CDR2 SYGVKD. The CDR3, as DNA: TGTGCCACCAGTGGGAACAATGAGCAGTTCTTC. This encodes CATSGNNEQFF.

This sequence joins TRBV3-1 (or the pseudogene TRBV3-2) and TRBJ1-2; D may be TRBD1 (5 bases). The CDR3 is made up of 15 amino acids. Germline CDR1 LGHDT, CDR2 YNNKEL (reference sequence). Trimming left V 0 bases short and J 8 bases short, with 16 bases between. CDR3 bases: TGTGCCAGCAGCCAAGATCTTTGGGGGTCCGGCGGCTACACCTTC. Translated, it gives CASSQDLWGSGGYTF.

The chain carries TRBV20-1 and TRBJ2-3; no firm D call. Trimming removed 4 bases at V and 2 bases at J, with 4 bases between. Per germline, CDR1 DFQATT and CDR2 SNEGSKA (reference sequence). The CDR3 is 11 residues long. The CDR3 nucleotides are TGCAGTGCTACGGTCACAGATACGCAGTATTTT. Protein sequence: CSATVTDTQYF.

This clone occurred once. J is TRBJ1-1 and V is TRBV5-1, with 7 positions matching TRBD1. The CDR3 contains 14 residues. In germline, CDR1 is SGHRS, CDR2 YFSETQ. The V gene end was trimmed by 2 bases and the J gene end by 7 bases; junction bases not matched to a gene: 8. For the CDR3, the DNA is TGCGCCAGCAGCTTTCCAGGGGGTGCGGGTGAAGCTTTCTTT. Translated, it gives CASSFPGGAGEAFF. The variable domain in full, with the rest retrieved from reference TRBV5-1 and TRBJ1-1, is KAGVTQTPRYLIKTRGQQVTLSCSPISGHRSVSWYQQTPGQGLQFLFEYFSETQRNKGNFPGRFSGRQFSNSRSEMNVSTLELGDSALYLCASSFPGGAGEAFFGQGTRLTVV.

The rearrangement joins TRBV7-9 to TRBJ1-6, with D maybe TRBD1 (5 bases). The germline V and J ends were trimmed by 4 bases and 10 bases, with 20 bases remaining between them. CDR3 length equals 16 residues. The germline V gene encodes CDR1 SEHNR and CDR2 FQNEAQ (reference sequence). This CDR3 is CASSSRDLNSWSPLHF. Here the CDR3 DNA reads TGTGCCAGCAGCTCCCGGGACCTAAATTCGTGGTCACCCCTCCACTTT.

The chain links TRBV24-1 to TRBJ2-3, with 8 bases identical to TRBD2. This CDR3 has 18 residues. V shed 5 bases, J shed 1 base, and the junction held 13 bases outside the gene matches. Germline V CDR1 and CDR2: KGHDR, SFDVKD. CDR3 nucleotides: TGTGCCACCAGTGCCCAAAGCGGGGGCACGGCGGGCACAGATACGCAGTATTTT. Translation gives CATSAQSGGTAGTDTQYF.